These 5 T cell receptor beta chains were sequenced from one sample in a study of T cells after yellow fever vaccination. TCRdb itself ran the 5' RACE reads through MiXCR, one entry per CDR3 protein. The sample lists 600,000 to 750,000 distinct CDR3 sequences, roughly an eighth occurring once. The sample consisted of PBMCs, taken on the day of the yellow fever booster vaccination. The receptors shown here come from a man aged 25-45 years who received the YFV17D yellow fever vaccine.

This clonotype showed up just a few times. The chain joins TRBV7-9 to TRBJ2-7; 10 bases fit TRBD1. The CDR3 contains 15 residues. Germline V lookup: CDR1 SEHNR, CDR2 FQNEAQ (reference sequence). V dropped 5 bases and J dropped 6; count of bases not matched to a gene: 10. The CDR3 coding sequence is TGTGCCAGCAGCCCCGGGACAGGGGTTTGGGTCGAGCAGTACTTC. This gives the protein CASSPGTGVWVEQYF.

The chain has TRBV20-1 and TRBJ2-2; 7 nucleotides match TRBD2. V lost 5 bases, J lost 2 bases, and 11 bases stayed unmatched. CDR1 is DFQATT, CDR2 SNEGSKA, per germline (reference sequence). CDR3 length equals 16 residues. CDR3 bases: TGCAGTGCTGTCGTAACTAGCGCCGCTAACACCGGGGAGCTGTTTTTT. It translates to CSAVVTSAANTGELFF.

This clonotype showed up just a few times. The chain recombines TRBV11-2 with TRBJ2-1; 13 bases map to TRBD2. The CDR3 sequence is 21 residues long. The ends lost 2 bases at V and 5 bases at J; junction bases unmatched: 18. Germline loops: CDR1 SGHAT, CDR2 FQNNGV. CDR3 amino acids: CASSLNPSGTSGIKGHNEQFF. DNA of the CDR3: TGTGCCAGCAGCTTAAATCCCTCGGGGACTAGCGGGATAAAGGGCCACAATGAGCAGTTCTTC.

This chain links TRBV20-1 with TRBJ2-4; 7 bases agree with TRBD1. With V trimmed by 5 bases and J by 5 bases, 6 bases remained unmatched. The CDR3 totals 13 residues. Germline V gene data show CDR1 as DFQATT and CDR2 as SNEGSKA (reference sequence). In DNA, the CDR3 is TGCAGTGCTCTCACAGGGGACCAAAACATTCAGTACTTC. Encoded protein: CSALTGDQNIQYF.

This clonotype was detected only a few times. V is TRBV20-1 and J is TRBJ2-7; maybe TRBD2 (5 bases). The CDR3 runs 15 residues. Germline V gene data show CDR1 as DFQATT and CDR2 as SNEGSKA (reference sequence). Trimming took 0 bases from V and 0 from J, leaving 12 bases between them. The CDR3, as DNA: TGCAGTGCTAGAGATCTCGAGCGGAGCTCCTACGAGCAGTACTTC. This translates into CSARDLERSSYEQYF.